This T cell receptor (beta chain) was sequenced for a study of beta chain features in type 1 diabetes. Every bit of the isolated RNA underwent reverse transcription, so sequencing read expressed TCRB transcripts. TCRdb keeps only in-frame clones here, not all; method: immunoSEQ multiplex PCR. The table shows almost 350,000 clones, with 20% occurring only once. Germline V CDR1 and CDR2: GTSNPN, SVGIG (reference sequence). V was trimmed by 0 bases and J by 1 base, leaving 15 bases between them. The CDR3 covers 16 residues. This clone has more than one count but fewer than ten. This receptor was taken from a young woman in good health. The chain links TRBV30 to TRBJ1-2; TRBD1 is a possible D gene (6 bases). Sequenced input: naive CD4+ T cells from blood. CDR3 amino acids: CAWSVRGGGRNYGYTF. As DNA, the CDR3 is TGTGCCTGGAGTGTACGGGGAGGGGGACGTAACTATGGCTACACCTTC.